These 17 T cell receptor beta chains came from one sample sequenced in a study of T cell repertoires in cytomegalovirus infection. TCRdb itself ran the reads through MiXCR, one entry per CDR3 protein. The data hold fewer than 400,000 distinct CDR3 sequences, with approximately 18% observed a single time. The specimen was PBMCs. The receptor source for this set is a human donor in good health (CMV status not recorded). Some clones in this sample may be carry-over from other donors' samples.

CDR3 sequence: CASTERGETQYF. In DNA, the CDR3 is TGTGCCAGCACGGAAAGGGGGGAGACCCAGTACTTC. J is TRBJ2-5 and V is TRBV6-8; possible D gene TRBD1, 6 bases. This CDR3 region has 12 residues. Trimming removed 7 bases at V and 5 bases at J, with 11 bases between. The germline gives CDR1 MNHGY, CDR2 SAAAGT.

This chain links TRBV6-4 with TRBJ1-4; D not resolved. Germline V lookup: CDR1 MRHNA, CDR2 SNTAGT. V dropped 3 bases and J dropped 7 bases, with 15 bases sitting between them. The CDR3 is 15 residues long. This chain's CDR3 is CASSDPQVHGEKLFF. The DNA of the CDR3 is TGTGCCAGCAGTGATCCGCAGGTGCACGGTGAAAAACTGTTTTTT.

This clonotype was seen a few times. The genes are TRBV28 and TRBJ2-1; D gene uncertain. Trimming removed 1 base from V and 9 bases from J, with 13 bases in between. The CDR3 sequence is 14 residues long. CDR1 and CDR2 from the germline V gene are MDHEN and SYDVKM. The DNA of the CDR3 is TGTGCCAGCAGTTTATTCCCCCATTGGGCTGAGCAGTTCTTC. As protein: CASSLFPHWAEQFF.

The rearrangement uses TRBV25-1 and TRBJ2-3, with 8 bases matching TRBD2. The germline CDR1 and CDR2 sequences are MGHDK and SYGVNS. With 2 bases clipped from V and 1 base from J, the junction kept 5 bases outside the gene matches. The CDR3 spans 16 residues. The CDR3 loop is CASSEAAGGGTDTQYF. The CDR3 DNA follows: TGTGCCAGCAGTGAAGCGGCGGGAGGCGGCACAGATACGCAGTATTTT.

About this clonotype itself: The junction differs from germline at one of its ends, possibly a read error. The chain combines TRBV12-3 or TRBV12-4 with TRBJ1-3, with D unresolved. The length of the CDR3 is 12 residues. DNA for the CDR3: TGTGCCAGCAGTCCTAGGGCCCAATGGAAGGTTTTT. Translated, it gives CASSPRAQWKVF.

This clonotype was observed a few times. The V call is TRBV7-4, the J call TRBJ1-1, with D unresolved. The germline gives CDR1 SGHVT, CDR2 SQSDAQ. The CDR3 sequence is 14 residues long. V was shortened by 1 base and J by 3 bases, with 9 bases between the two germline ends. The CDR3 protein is CASSLDGMDTEAFF. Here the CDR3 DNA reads TGTGCCAGCAGCTTAGATGGCATGGACACTGAAGCTTTCTTT.

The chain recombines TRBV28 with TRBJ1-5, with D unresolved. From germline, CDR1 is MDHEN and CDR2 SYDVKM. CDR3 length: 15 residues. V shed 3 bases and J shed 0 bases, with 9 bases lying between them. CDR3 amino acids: CASSFRPYSNQPQHF. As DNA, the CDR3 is TGTGCCAGCAGTTTCAGGCCATATAGCAATCAGCCCCAGCATTTT.

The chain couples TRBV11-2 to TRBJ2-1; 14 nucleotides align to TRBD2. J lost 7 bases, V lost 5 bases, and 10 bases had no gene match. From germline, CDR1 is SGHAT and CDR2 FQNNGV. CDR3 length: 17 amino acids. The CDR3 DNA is TGTGCCAGCAGCAAAGGGACTAGCGGGAGCGGGCGTAATGAGCAGTTCTTC. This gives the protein CASSKGTSGSGRNEQFF.

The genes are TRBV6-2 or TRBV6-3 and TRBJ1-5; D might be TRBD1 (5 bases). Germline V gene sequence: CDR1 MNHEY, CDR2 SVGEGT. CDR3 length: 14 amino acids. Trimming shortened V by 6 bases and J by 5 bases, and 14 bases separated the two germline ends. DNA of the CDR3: TGTGCCAGCAGCCGCCCTCCGGGGGATCAGCCCCAGCATTTT. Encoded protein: CASSRPPGDQPQHF.

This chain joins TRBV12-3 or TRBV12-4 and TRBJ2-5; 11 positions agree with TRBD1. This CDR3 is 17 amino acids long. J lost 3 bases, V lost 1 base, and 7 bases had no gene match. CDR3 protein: CASSLVGTGGGKETQYF. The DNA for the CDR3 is TGTGCCAGCAGTTTAGTGGGGACAGGGGGGGGTAAAGAGACCCAGTACTTC.

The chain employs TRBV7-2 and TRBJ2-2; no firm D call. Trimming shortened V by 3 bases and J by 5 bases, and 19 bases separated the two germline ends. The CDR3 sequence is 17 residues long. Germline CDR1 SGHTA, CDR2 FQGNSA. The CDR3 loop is CASSFRLSTRRTGELFF. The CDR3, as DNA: TGTGCCAGCAGCTTCCGCCTCTCAACCCGGAGAACCGGGGAGCTGTTTTTT.

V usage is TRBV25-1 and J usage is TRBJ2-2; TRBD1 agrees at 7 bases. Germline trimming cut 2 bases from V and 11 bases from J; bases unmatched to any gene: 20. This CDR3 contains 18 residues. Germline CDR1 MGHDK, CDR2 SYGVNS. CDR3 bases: TGTGCCAGCAGTGAAAGTTCAGGGGGAGCTTCAACGGGTCTAGAGCTGTTTTTT. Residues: CASSESSGGASTGLELFF. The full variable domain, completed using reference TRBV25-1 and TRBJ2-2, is EADIYQTPRYLVIGTGKKITLECSQTMGHDKMYWYQQDPGMELHLIHYSYGVNSTEKGDLSSESTVSRIRTEHFPLTLESARPSHTSQYLCASSESSGGASTGLELFFGEGSRLTVL.

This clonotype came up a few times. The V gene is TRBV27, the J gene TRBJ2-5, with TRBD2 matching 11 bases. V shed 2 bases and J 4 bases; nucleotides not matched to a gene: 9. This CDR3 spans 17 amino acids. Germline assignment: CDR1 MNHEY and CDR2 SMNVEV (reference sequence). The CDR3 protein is CASSLGSGLAGGETQYF. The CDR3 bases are TGTGCCAGCAGTTTAGGCTCGGGTCTAGCGGGGGGAGAGACCCAGTACTTC.

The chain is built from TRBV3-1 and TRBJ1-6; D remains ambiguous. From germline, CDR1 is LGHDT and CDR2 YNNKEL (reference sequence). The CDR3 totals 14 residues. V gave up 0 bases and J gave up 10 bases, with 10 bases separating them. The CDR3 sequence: CASSQDWKGSPLHF. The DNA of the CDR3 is TGTGCCAGCAGCCAAGATTGGAAAGGCTCACCCCTCCACTTT.

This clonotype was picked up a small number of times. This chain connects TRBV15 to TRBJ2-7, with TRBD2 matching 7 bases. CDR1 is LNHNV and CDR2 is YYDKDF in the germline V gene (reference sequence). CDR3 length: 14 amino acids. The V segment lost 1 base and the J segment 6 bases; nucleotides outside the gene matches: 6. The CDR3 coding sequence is TGTGCCACCAGCAGAGTGGCGGGAGTGAGCGAGCAGTACTTC. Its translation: CATSRVAGVSEQYF.

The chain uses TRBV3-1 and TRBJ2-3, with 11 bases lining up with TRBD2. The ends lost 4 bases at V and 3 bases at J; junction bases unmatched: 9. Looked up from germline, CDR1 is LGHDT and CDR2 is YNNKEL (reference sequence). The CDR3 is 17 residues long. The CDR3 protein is CASSLSTPSGGTDTQYF. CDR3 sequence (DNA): TGTGCCAGCAGCCTCAGTACCCCTAGCGGGGGGACAGATACGCAGTATTTT.

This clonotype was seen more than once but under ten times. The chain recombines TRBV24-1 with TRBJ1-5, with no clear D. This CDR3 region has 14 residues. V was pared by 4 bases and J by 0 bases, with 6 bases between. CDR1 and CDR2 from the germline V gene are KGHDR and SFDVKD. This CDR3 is CATSDSYSNQPQHF. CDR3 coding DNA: TGTGCCACCAGTGACTCGTATAGCAATCAGCCCCAGCATTTT.